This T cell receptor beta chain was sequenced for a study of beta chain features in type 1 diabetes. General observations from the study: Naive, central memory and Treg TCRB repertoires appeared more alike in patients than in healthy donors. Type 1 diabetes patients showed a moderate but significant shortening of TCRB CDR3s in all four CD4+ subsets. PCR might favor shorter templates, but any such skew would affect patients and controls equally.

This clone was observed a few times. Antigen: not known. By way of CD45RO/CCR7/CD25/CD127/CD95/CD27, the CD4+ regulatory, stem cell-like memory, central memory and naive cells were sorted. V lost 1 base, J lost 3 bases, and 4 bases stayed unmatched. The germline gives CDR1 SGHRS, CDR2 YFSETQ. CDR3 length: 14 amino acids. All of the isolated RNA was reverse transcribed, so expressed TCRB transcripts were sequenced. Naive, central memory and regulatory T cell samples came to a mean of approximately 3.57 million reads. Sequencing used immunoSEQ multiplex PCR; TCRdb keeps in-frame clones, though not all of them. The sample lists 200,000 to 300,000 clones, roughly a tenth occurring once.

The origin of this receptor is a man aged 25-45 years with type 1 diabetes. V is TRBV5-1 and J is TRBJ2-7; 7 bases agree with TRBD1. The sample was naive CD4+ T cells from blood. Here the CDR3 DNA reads TGCGCCAGCAGCTTGTCTCCAGGGGGCTACGAGCAGTACTTC. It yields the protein CASSLSPGGYEQYF.